These 12 T cell receptor beta chains were all obtained from the same sample, sequenced in a study of T cell changes during pregnancy in multiple sclerosis (dated by TCRdb to the late 2010s). Receptors were amplified or captured by the immunoSEQ multiplex PCR assay. TCRdb took this table from immuneACCESS and kept in-frame rearrangements with V and J called. Such tables lack part of the clones; where checked against another copy, unresolved V genes explain under half of the gap, and the rest is unexplained. In all, the sample holds some 50,000 clones, and more than 85% of those were seen once. The ten largest clonotypes hold 5.5% to 7% of the sample. The starting material was CD8+ T cells from peripheral blood mononuclear cells, obtained in the first trimester of pregnancy. The receptors stem from a female donor with multiple sclerosis, enrolled in a pregnancy study.

The V and J genes are TRBV19 and TRBJ2-7, with D possibly matching TRBD1 (6 bases). The CDR3 extends over 13 amino acids. The germline V gene encodes CDR1 LNHDA and CDR2 SQIVND (reference sequence). Trimming stripped 8 bases from V and 0 bases from J, with 11 bases between. In DNA, the CDR3 is TGTGCCAGTGGTGCAGGGGTCTCCTACGAGCAGTACTTC. Its translation is CASGAGVSYEQYF.

The J gene is TRBJ1-4, the V gene TRBV11-2, with a weak D call TRBD1 (6 bases). Germline CDR1 SGHAT, CDR2 FQNNGV. Trimming stripped 1 base from V and 4 bases from J, with 13 bases between. The CDR3 is 16 residues long. CDR3 protein: CASSLGTATNNEKLFF. In DNA, the CDR3 is TGTGCCAGCAGCTTAGGGACAGCCACTAATAATGAAAAACTGTTTTTT.

V usage is TRBV9 and J usage is TRBJ1-2; D is ambiguous. The germline V gene has CDR1 SGDLS and CDR2 YYNGEE. V lost 4 bases and J lost 8, with 9 bases in between. The CDR3 runs to 11 residues. CDR3 sequence (DNA): TGTGCCAGCAGCTCGCTATTGGGCTACACCTTC. This codes for CASSSLLGYTF.

This sequence joins TRBV27 and TRBJ1-2; possibly TRBD1 for D (5 bases). CDR1 MNHEY and CDR2 SMNVEV come from the germline V gene (reference sequence). The length of the CDR3 is 13 residues. Trimming took 2 bases from V and 8 from J, leaving 12 bases between them. This CDR3 reads CASSLNPTVGYTF. DNA of the CDR3: TGTGCCAGCAGTTTAAATCCGACAGTCGGCTACACCTTC.

The chain is built from TRBV13 and TRBJ2-7; 11 nucleotides match TRBD1. V was clipped by 5 bases and J by 6 bases; unmatched bases: 9. This CDR3 is 15 amino acids long. Germline V CDR1 and CDR2: PRHDT, FYEKMQ (reference sequence). CDR3 coding DNA: TGTGCCAGCAGCGGGCCGGGACAGGGGGATGGCGAGCAGTACTTC. Its protein product is CASSGPGQGDGEQYF.

The chain uses TRBV15 and TRBJ2-2; D perhaps matches TRBD1 (5 bases). Germline V gene data show CDR1 as LNHNV and CDR2 as YYDKDF (reference sequence). This CDR3 is built from 17 residues. V lost 1 base to trimming and J lost 5 bases, with 17 bases between them. In DNA form, the CDR3 reads TGTGCCACCAGCAGAGTGGCAGGGTTCATGGCTACCGGGGAGCTGTTTTTT. Translated: CATSRVAGFMATGELFF.

The chain combines TRBV5-1 with TRBJ2-1, with D uncertain. The V end lost 0 bases, the J end lost 9 bases, and 10 bases lay between the germline ends. CDR3 length equals 13 residues. Germline assignment: CDR1 SGHRS and CDR2 YFSETQ. In DNA form, the CDR3 reads TGCGCCAGCAGCTTGGGGCTAGGCTTTGAGCAGTTCTTC. Residues: CASSLGLGFEQFF.

The chain is built from TRBV29-1 and TRBJ1-2; perhaps TRBD1 as D (5 bases). The CDR3 runs 14 residues. CDR1 is SQVTM, CDR2 ANQGSEA, per germline. V lost 0 bases, J lost 2 bases, and 10 bases lay in between. The CDR3 sequence: CSVEERQMNYGYTF. CDR3 nucleotide sequence: TGCAGCGTTGAAGAAAGACAGATGAACTATGGCTACACCTTC.

This clone was detected only once. V is TRBV11-2 and J is TRBJ2-7; 15 bases fit TRBD2. V shed 4 bases and J 1 base; nucleotides not matched to a gene: 2. The germline gives CDR1 SGHAT, CDR2 FQNNGV. The CDR3 contains 16 residues. The CDR3 DNA reads as TGTGCCAGCAGCTGGGGACTAGCGGGAGGTTCCTACGAGCAGTACTTC. Its translation is CASSWGLAGGSYEQYF.

The V and J genes are TRBV7-9 and TRBJ2-7; D is unresolved. The CDR3 is made up of 13 amino acids. From germline, CDR1 is SEHNR and CDR2 FQNEAQ (reference sequence). Trimming pared 2 bases from V and 4 bases from J, leaving 9 bases between. CDR3 region: CASSLPNGYEQYF. The CDR3 nucleotides read TGTGCCAGCAGCTTACCAAACGGTTACGAGCAGTACTTC.

The gene calls are TRBV19 and TRBJ2-7; D gene ambiguous. V lost 1 base and J 0 bases, leaving 7 bases between the germline ends. This CDR3 contains 14 residues. Per germline, CDR1 LNHDA and CDR2 SQIVND (reference sequence). Here the CDR3 DNA reads TGTGCCAGTAGTATAGTGACAAGCTCCTACGAGCAGTACTTC. Translated: CASSIVTSSYEQYF.

Details on this clone: The same CDR3 can be traced to other DNA sequences in this sample. CDR3 amino acids: CASRLSSYNEQFF. The DNA of the CDR3 is TGTGCCAGCAGGCTAAGCTCCTACAATGAGCAGTTCTTC. The J gene is TRBJ2-1, the V gene TRBV27, with no clear D. Germline CDR1 and CDR2: MNHEY and SMNVEV (reference sequence). V was clipped by 6 bases and J by 0 bases, with 6 bases between them. This CDR3 region has 13 residues.